This T cell receptor (beta chain) is from a study of blood T cell repertoires in COVID-19. Looking at the study overall: Donors in the United States, Italy and Spain gave samples during acute or convalescent COVID-19. T cells, B-cell-depleted T cells, or PBMCs provided the cDNA or gDNA that served as material.

Original processing notes: It was from reference gene primer amplification that nucleated cell counts were estimated. The method was immunoSEQ multiplex PCR; TCRdb's version includes in-frame clones alone and lacks a portion of them. The V and J calls and clone size come from that table; D and trimming were worked out from the DNA. The data hold around 140,000 clones, with 80% observed a single time. The CDR3 extends over 15 amino acids. V was clipped by 0 bases and J by 0 bases, with 10 bases between them. From germline, CDR1 is SGHRS and CDR2 YFSETQ. This sequence joins TRBV5-1 and TRBJ2-7; D might be TRBD2 (6 bases). The origin of this receptor is a man between 70 and 80 years old who had recovered from COVID-19. The sample consisted of peripheral blood. The DNA of the CDR3 is TGCGCCAGCAGCTTGGCCCCCGGGAGCTCCTACGAGCAGTACTTC. Translating gives CASSLAPGSSYEQYF.